The rows below give T cell receptor beta chains drawn from one sample of a study of patients and donors after allogeneic stem cell transplantation. TCRdb re-analysed the RT-PCR reads in MiXCR, keeping a single row per CDR3 protein. The top ten hold roughly 6.4% of the sample, which has about a million distinct CDR3 sequences, roughly 17% seen once. Sequences were obtained from blood, either unsorted or a sorted T cell fraction (not recorded which). The receptors come from a human donor who was either an allogeneic HSCT recipient or a stem cell or donor lymphocyte infusion donor (not recorded which). It is not recorded whose cells these are; they may come from a transplant donor. Both conserved end residues are part of each CDR3. The D gene is left open where the match is weak. The size field is filled for only some rows; it gives once, few, many or a size class.

V	J	D	size	CDR3	DNA
TRBV29-1	TRBJ1-1	TRBD1	few	CSVGDREAFF	TGCAGCGTGGGGGACAGGGAAGCTTTCTTT
TRBV30	TRBJ1-2	.	.	CAWSATRQGGGYTF	TGTGCCTGGAGTGCCACTCGGCAGGGCGGCGGCTACACCTTC
TRBV24-1	TRBJ2-2	TRBD1	.	CATSDFGQGGTGELFF	TGTGCCACCAGTGATTTCGGACAGGGAGGTACCGGGGAGCTGTTTTTT
TRBV9	TRBJ2-5	TRBD1	.	CASSADGGQVATQYF	TGTGCCAGCAGCGCAGATGGGGGACAGGTAGCGACCCAGTACTTC
TRBV6-2/TRBV6-3	TRBJ1-2	.	.	CASSSLPLPSRGNNYGYTF	TGTGCCAGCAGTTCTCTGCCCCTGCCTTCCAGGGGCAACAACTATGGCTACACCTTC
TRBV20-1	TRBJ2-1	.	.	CSAPGQSYNEQFF	TGCAGTGCTCCCGGACAGAGCTACAATGAGCAGTTCTTC
TRBV10-3	TRBJ2-6	TRBD1	.	CAIRPTGGLGANVLTF	TGTGCCATCAGGCCGACAGGGGGGCTTGGGGCCAACGTCCTGACTTTC
TRBV12-3/TRBV12-4	TRBJ2-5	.	many	CASSPRETQYF	TGTGCCAGCAGCCCCAGGGAGACCCAGTACTTC
TRBV5-1	TRBJ2-3	.	many	CASSPGRDLSTDTQYF	TGCGCCAGCAGCCCGGGTAGGGACCTGAGCACAGATACGCAGTATTTT
TRBV12-3/TRBV12-4	TRBJ2-1	.	.	CASSFLVGEQFF	TGTGCCAGCAGTTTTTTAGTCGGCGAGCAGTTCTTC
TRBV4-2	TRBJ1-2	.	.	CASSQDYDVRGYTF	TGTGCCAGCAGCCAAGATTACGACGTGCGAGGCTACACCTTC
TRBV7-2	TRBJ2-7	.	few	CASSPWTPREQYF	TGTGCCAGCAGCCCCTGGACCCCGCGCGAGCAGTACTTC
TRBV18	TRBJ2-1	.	.	CASSPADADNNEQFF	TGTGCCAGCTCACCGGCCGACGCCGACAACAATGAGCAGTTCTTC
TRBV24-1	TRBJ2-5	.	.	CATSDFTETQYF	TGTGCCACCAGTGATTTTACAGAGACCCAGTACTTC
TRBV4-2	TRBJ2-7	TRBD2	few	CASSQDIWGLAYEQYF	TGTGCCAGCAGCCAAGATATATGGGGACTAGCCTACGAGCAGTACTTC
TRBV6-5	TRBJ2-1	.	.	CASSYRWYRDNEQFF	TGTGCCAGCAGTTACCGTTGGTACAGGGACAATGAGCAGTTCTTC
TRBV9	TRBJ2-3	.	.	CASSVDLAGSTDTQYF	TGTGCCAGCAGCGTAGATTTGGCGGGTAGCACAGATACGCAGTATTTT
TRBV6-5	TRBJ1-2	.	.	CASSYRTSYGYTF	TGTGCCAGCAGTTACCGGACCTCGTATGGCTACACCTTC
TRBV27	TRBJ1-1	TRBD1	few	CASTLDRVITEAFF	TGTGCCAGCACCCTCGACAGGGTCATAACTGAAGCTTTCTTT
TRBV6-5	TRBJ2-7	.	.	CASGQSLYEQYF	TGTGCCAGCGGACAGTCCTTATACGAGCAGTACTTC
TRBV12-3/TRBV12-4	TRBJ2-1	.	.	CASSNREQFF	TGTGCCAGCAGCAATCGGGAGCAGTTCTTC
TRBV18	TRBJ1-3	TRBD1	.	CASSPYVDRVDGNTIYF	TGTGCCAGCTCACCATACGTCGACAGGGTCGATGGAAACACCATATATTTT
TRBV5-1	TRBJ2-1	TRBD2	.	CASSLDPGLAGASEQFF	TGCGCCAGCAGCTTGGACCCCGGACTAGCGGGAGCCAGTGAGCAGTTCTTC
TRBV27	TRBJ2-7	.	few	CASRQTSGNYEQYF	TGTGCCAGCAGACAGACCTCCGGGAACTACGAGCAGTACTTC
TRBV11-2	TRBJ1-1	.	few	CASSLSAAGIAFF	TGTGCCAGCAGCTTATCCGCGGCGGGAATAGCTTTCTTT
TRBV3-1	TRBJ2-6	.	.	CASSDSPVLSGANVLTF	TGTGCCAGCAGCGACAGTCCAGTCTTATCTGGGGCCAACGTCCTGACTTTC
TRBV10-3	TRBJ2-2	.	many	CAISESGGILANTGELFF	TGTGCCATCAGTGAAAGCGGTGGCATTCTCGCGAACACCGGGGAGCTGTTTTTT
TRBV7-2	TRBJ1-2	.	few	CASSSDLGGNYGYTF	TGTGCCAGCAGCTCGGATCTGGGGGGGAACTATGGCTACACCTTC
TRBV6-5	TRBJ2-1	.	many	CASRAGDEQFF	TGTGCCAGCAGGGCCGGGGATGAGCAGTTCTTC
TRBV29-1	TRBJ2-7	.	.	CSVETGSSSLIYEQYF	TGCAGCGTTGAAACAGGCAGTTCCTCGTTAATCTACGAGCAGTACTTC
TRBV7-2	TRBJ2-7	.	once	CASSLLGHDRSYEQYF	TGTGCCAGCAGCTTATTGGGACACGATCGTTCCTACGAGCAGTACTTC
TRBV6-4	TRBJ1-2	.	few	CASSDSPRGNAGGYTF	TGTGCCAGCAGTGACTCCCCGCGGGGCAATGCGGGGGGCTACACCTTC
TRBV5-1	TRBJ2-3	TRBD1	.	CASKQGSADNTDTQYF	TGCGCCAGCAAACAGGGGTCAGCGGACAACACAGATACGCAGTATTTT
TRBV12-3/TRBV12-4	TRBJ1-6	.	.	CASSLKSRGSPLHF	TGTGCCAGCAGTTTAAAATCCAGGGGATCACCCCTCCACTTT
TRBV27	TRBJ2-1	TRBD2	few	CAAGSGAYNEQFF	TGTGCCGCTGGTAGCGGGGCATACAATGAGCAGTTCTTC
TRBV29-1	TRBJ2-1	TRBD2	.	CSVGLAGVGSAEQFF	TGCAGCGTCGGACTAGCGGGAGTGGGTTCAGCTGAGCAGTTCTTC
TRBV5-1	TRBJ2-7	.	.	CASSSGTSYYEQYF	TGCGCCAGCAGCTCCGGGACTTCATACTACGAGCAGTACTTC
TRBV20-1	TRBJ2-3	.	few	CSARDWRQTDTQYF	TGCAGTGCTAGAGATTGGCGGCAAACAGATACGCAGTATTTT
TRBV6-1	TRBJ1-5	.	many	CASSSGQNQPQHF	TGTGCCAGCAGCTCCGGACAGAATCAGCCCCAGCATTTT
TRBV20-1	TRBJ2-7	.	.	CSARLYPPSYEQYF	TGCAGTGCCCGTCTTTATCCCCCCAGCTACGAGCAGTACTTC
TRBV6-6	TRBJ2-7	.	few	CASTLDSIHEQYF	TGTGCCAGCACCCTCGACTCTATCCACGAGCAGTACTTC
TRBV12-3/TRBV12-4	TRBJ1-5	TRBD1	many	CASSPGQGQGQPQHF	TGTGCCAGCAGTCCGGGACAGGGCCAAGGGCAGCCCCAGCATTTT
TRBV20-1	TRBJ2-1	.	.	CSASQGLGSYNEQFF	TGCAGTGCTAGTCAGGGACTGGGCTCCTACAATGAGCAGTTCTTC